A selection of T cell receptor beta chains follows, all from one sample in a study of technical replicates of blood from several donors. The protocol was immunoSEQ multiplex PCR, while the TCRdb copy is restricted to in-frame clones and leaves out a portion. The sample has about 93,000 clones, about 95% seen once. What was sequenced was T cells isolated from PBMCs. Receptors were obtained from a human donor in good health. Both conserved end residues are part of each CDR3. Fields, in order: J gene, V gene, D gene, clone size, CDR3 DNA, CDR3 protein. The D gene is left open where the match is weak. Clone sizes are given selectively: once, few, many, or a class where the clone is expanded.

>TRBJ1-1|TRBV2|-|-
TGTGCGGCTAATCGGGGGAGTGAGGACACTGAAGCTTTCTTT
CAANRGSEDTEAFF
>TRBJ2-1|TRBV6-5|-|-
TGTGCCAGCAGTTACCCCCCCACGCGGTACAATGAGCAGTTCTTC
CASSYPPTRYNEQFF
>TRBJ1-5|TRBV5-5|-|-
TGTGCCAGCAGCTTGATGTCACAGGCTTATAGCAATCAGCCCCAGCATTTT
CASSLMSQAYSNQPQHF
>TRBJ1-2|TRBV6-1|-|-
TGTGCCAGCAGTGAGTATCCAGGGGATTACTATGGCTACACCTTC
CASSEYPGDYYGYTF
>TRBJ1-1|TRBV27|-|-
TGTGCCAGCCTCCCCCTCCCTCGCGCGAACACTGAAGCTTTCTTT
CASLPLPRANTEAFF
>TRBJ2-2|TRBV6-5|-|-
TGTGCCAGCAGTTACTCGGTCAGGGTAAACACCGGGGAGCTGTTTTTT
CASSYSVRVNTGELFF
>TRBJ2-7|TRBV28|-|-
TGTGCCAGCAGTGGCCTTGGAGGGAGGGAGCAGTACTTC
CASSGLGGREQYF
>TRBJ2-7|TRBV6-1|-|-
TGTGCCAGCAGTGTGAGGGAGGCCTACGAGCAGTACTTC
CASSVREAYEQYF
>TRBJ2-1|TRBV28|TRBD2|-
TGTGCCAGCGGACTAGCGGGGTACAATGAGCAGTTCTTC
CASGLAGYNEQFF
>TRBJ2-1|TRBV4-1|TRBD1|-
TGCGCCAGCAGCCAAGATTGGGACAGGGGTCGGGGCTCTGAGCAGTTCTTC
CASSQDWDRGRGSEQFF
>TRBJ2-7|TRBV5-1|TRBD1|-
TGCGCCAGCAGCTACGGGACAGCCTACGAGCAGTACTTC
CASSYGTAYEQYF
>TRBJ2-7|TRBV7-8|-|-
TGTGCCAGCAGCCCCGTGGAGGTATGGCACAAAATGACCTACGAGCAGTACTTC
CASSPVEVWHKMTYEQYF
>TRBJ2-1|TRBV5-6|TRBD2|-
TGTGCCAGCAGCTTAGCGGGACTCTCCTACAATGAGCAGTTCTTC
CASSLAGLSYNEQFF
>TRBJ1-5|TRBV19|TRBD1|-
TGTGCCAGTACCCCCCCAGGGGGGCCCCAGCATTTT
CASTPPGGPQHF
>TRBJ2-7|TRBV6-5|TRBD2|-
TGTGCCAGCAGTCTAGCTAGCGGGAGTACGTACGAGCAGTACTTC
CASSLASGSTYEQYF
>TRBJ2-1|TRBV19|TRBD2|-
TGTGCCAGTAGTCCCGGGGGACTAGCATCGGGTTACAATGAGCAGTTCTTC
CASSPGGLASGYNEQFF
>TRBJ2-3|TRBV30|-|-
TGTGCCTGGAGCCCTTACACAGATACGCAGTATTTT
CAWSPYTDTQYF
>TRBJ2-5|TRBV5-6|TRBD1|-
TGTGCCAGCAGCCTTCGTCGAACAGGGGGCTTACAAGAGACCCAGTACTTC
CASSLRRTGGLQETQYF
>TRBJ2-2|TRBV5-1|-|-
TGCGCCAGCAGCTTGGAGAGCGGCAGCTACACCGGGGAGCTGTTTTTT
CASSLESGSYTGELFF
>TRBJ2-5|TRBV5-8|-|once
TGTGCCAGCAGCCCTACAGGTGAAGAGACCCAGTACTTC
CASSPTGEETQYF
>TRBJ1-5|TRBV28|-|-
TGTGCCAGCAGTTCGGGACATTATAGCAATCAGCCCCAGCATTTT
CASSSGHYSNQPQHF
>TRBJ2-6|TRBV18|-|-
TGTGCCAGCTCACCCTCCGGGGCCAACGTCCTGACTTTC
CASSPSGANVLTF
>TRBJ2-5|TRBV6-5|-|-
TGTGCCAGCAGTTACTCGACACTAGCCCGGGAGACCCAGTACTTC
CASSYSTLARETQYF
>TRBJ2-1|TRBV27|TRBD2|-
TGTGCCAGCAGTTTATCAGCGGGAGAGGTTTACAATGAGCAGTTCTTC
CASSLSAGEVYNEQFF
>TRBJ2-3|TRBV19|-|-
TGTGCCAGTAGTCCCGCCAGGGTGTGGGGCACAGATACGCAGTATTTT
CASSPARVWGTDTQYF
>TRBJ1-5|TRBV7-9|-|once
TGTGCCAGCAGCCTTGACGGGAGCAATCAGCCCCAGCATTTT
CASSLDGSNQPQHF
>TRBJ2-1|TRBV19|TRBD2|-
TGTGCCAGTTTACTAGCGGGAGCCACCTACAATGAGCAGTTCTTC
CASLLAGATYNEQFF
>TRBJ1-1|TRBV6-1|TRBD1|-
TGTGCCAGCAGTGCCAGGAGAGGGACAGGGGGGAGAAACACTGAAGCTTTCTTT
CASSARRGTGGRNTEAFF
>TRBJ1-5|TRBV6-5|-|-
TGTGCCAGCAGCAAACAGGGTATCGATCAGCCCCAGCATTTT
CASSKQGIDQPQHF
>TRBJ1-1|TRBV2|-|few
TGTGCCAGCAGTGAGACCGAGGGTACGGTAGCGGCTTTCTTT
CASSETEGTVAAFF
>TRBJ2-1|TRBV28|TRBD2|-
TGTGCGGCGGGACAACTAAAGCGGGAGGGTAGAAATGAGCAGTTCTTC
CAAGQLKREGRNEQFF
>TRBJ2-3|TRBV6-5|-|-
TGTGCCAGCAGTACCGGAGATACGCAGTATTTT
CASSTGDTQYF
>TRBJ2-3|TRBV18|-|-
TGTGCCAGCTCACCACCAGGGGTTGGGGATACGCAGTATTTT
CASSPPGVGDTQYF
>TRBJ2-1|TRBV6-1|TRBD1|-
TGTGCCAGCAGTGGTTGGAGGGACAGGGGATTCTCCTACAATGAGCAGTTCTTC
CASSGWRDRGFSYNEQFF
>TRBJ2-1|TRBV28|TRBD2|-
TGTGCCAGCAGATCGGGACTAGCGGGAGGAAAAAGGCATGAGCAGTTCTTC
CASRSGLAGGKRHEQFF
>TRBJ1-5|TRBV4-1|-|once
TGCGCCAGCAGCCAAGATCCCGACAGGCCGTATAGCAATCAGCCCCAGCATTTT
CASSQDPDRPYSNQPQHF
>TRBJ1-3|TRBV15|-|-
TGTGCCACCAGCAGAGATAACAGCCTCTCTGGAAACACCATATATTTT
CATSRDNSLSGNTIYF
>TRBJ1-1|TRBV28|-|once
TGTGCCAGCAGAGGGGTACACACTGAAGCTTTCTTT
CASRGVHTEAFF
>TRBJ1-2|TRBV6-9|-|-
TGTGCCAGCAGTTCGGAGGACCCTAACTATGGCTACACCTTC
CASSSEDPNYGYTF
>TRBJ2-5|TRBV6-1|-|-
TGTGCCAGCAGTACAGGCCAAGAGACCCAGTACTTC
CASSTGQETQYF
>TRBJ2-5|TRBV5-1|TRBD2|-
TGCGCCAGCAGCTTGGGGCTAGCGGGAGACGTCCAAGAGACCCAGTACTTC
CASSLGLAGDVQETQYF
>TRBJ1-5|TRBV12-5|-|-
TGTGCTAGTGCCGCCGGGGAGTTCTATAGCAATCAGCCCCAGCATTTT
CASAAGEFYSNQPQHF
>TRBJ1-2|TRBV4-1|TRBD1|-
TGCGCCAGCAGCCAAGCGTGGTCTCAGGGACAGGGGCGTCGACACTATGGCTACACCTTC
CASSQAWSQGQGRRHYGYTF
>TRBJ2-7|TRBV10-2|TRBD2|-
TGCGCCAGCAGTGATTACCCATGGGCGGGAGAGGACGAGCAGTACTTC
CASSDYPWAGEDEQYF
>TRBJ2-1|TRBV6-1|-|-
TGTGCCAGCAGTCTCAGGGGTGTCCACAATGAGCAGTTCTTC
CASSLRGVHNEQFF
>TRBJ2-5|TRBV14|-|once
TGTGCCAGCAGCCCAGGTCAGGACACCTCGTGGCAAGAGACCCAGTACTTC
CASSPGQDTSWQETQYF
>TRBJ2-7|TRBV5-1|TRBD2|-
TGCGCCAGCAGCTTGACGATTTGGGGCGGGAGCTCCTACGAGCAGTACTTC
CASSLTIWGGSSYEQYF
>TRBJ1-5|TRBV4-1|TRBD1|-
TGCGCCAGCAGCCAAGGACAGGGGTATAGCAATCAGCCCCAGCATTTT
CASSQGQGYSNQPQHF
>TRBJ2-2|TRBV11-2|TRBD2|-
TGTGCCAGCAGCTTACGCGGGACTAGCGGGGAGCTGTTTTTT
CASSLRGTSGELFF
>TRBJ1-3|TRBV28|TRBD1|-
TGTGCCAGCAGTTTCCCCTTAACAGGGGGAACTGGAAACACCATATATTTT
CASSFPLTGGTGNTIYF
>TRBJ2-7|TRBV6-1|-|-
TGTGCCAGCAGTGACCTGGGGAGAGTTAACTCCTACGAGCAGTACTTC
CASSDLGRVNSYEQYF
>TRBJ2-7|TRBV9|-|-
TGTGCCAGCAGCTCCCGAGGCGGTGACTCCTACGAGCAGTACTTC
CASSSRGGDSYEQYF
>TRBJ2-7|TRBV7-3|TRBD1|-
TGTGCCAGCAGCGAAAAAAGACAGGGCTCCGAGCAGTACTTC
CASSEKRQGSEQYF
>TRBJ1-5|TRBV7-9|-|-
TGTGCCAGCAGCTACGGACAGAATCAGCCCCAGCATTTT
CASSYGQNQPQHF
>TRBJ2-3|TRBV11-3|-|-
TGTGCCAGCAGCTTAGGGTCCAGGGGCACAGATACGCAGTATTTT
CASSLGSRGTDTQYF
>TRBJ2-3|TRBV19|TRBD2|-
TGTGCCAGTAGTATAGGGACTAGCGGGAGCACAGATACGCAGTATTTT
CASSIGTSGSTDTQYF
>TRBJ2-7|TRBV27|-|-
TGTGCCAGCAGTTGGCAGGGAAGAATCTACGAGCAGTACTTC
CASSWQGRIYEQYF
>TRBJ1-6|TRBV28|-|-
TGTGCCAGCATGGGGGCGCTAAATAATTCACCCCTCCACTTT
CASMGALNNSPLHF
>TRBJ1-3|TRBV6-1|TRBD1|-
TGTGCCAGCACTGGGGGGACAGGGGGTAGAAACACCATATATTTT
CASTGGTGGRNTIYF
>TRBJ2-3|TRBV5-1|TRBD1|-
TGCGCCAGCAGCCAGGGGGGACAGGGGGCAGATACGCAGTATTTT
CASSQGGQGADTQYF